This T cell receptor beta chain appears in the sequencing data of a study of T cells after yellow fever vaccination. Study information: The fractions with low cell numbers were processed using SMART-Seq v4 Ultra Low Input. General study findings and limits: Sorted repertoires could include abundant contaminating clonotypes from bulk cells. Re-detected after boosting: most primary clones, around 96% of CD4 and 75% to 90% of CD8.

TCRdb itself ran the 5' RACE reads through MiXCR, one entry per CDR3 protein. The data contain roughly 330,000 distinct CDR3 sequences, 6.8% of them singletons. The CDR3 sequence is 13 residues long. The ends were cut back, 1 base at V and 4 bases at J, with 7 bases in the middle. Germline-derived CDR1 and CDR2 are SGHTA and FQGNSA. As for this clonotype: Its antigen is unidentified.

The sequenced sample was PBMCs, obtained about 49 days after the first yellow fever vaccination. The gene calls are TRBV7-2 and TRBJ1-2; D gene unclear. The sequence was collected from a man in his late teens or twenties who received the YFV17D yellow fever vaccine. The CDR3 region is CASSLGVPYGYTF. In nucleotides, the CDR3 is TGTGCCAGCAGCTTAGGGGTTCCCTATGGCTACACCTTC.